The 18 T cell receptor beta chains below come from one sample, sequenced in a study of blood T cell repertoires in COVID-19. The assay was immunoSEQ multiplex PCR, and TCRdb's table has in-frame clones only and misses some. The sample has fewer than 65,000 clones; more than 80% are singletons. Sequencing was carried out using peripheral blood. The receptors derive from a woman of 80 years or more with acute or convalescent COVID-19.

The chain recombines TRBV6-5 with TRBJ1-3, with no clear D. Germline loops: CDR1 MNHEY, CDR2 SVGAGI. CDR3 length equals 15 residues. Trimming pared 2 bases from V and 0 bases from J, leaving 8 bases between. The CDR3 here is CASSYEGVSGNTIYF. DNA of the CDR3: TGTGCCAGCAGTTACGAGGGCGTCTCTGGAAACACCATATATTTT.

V is TRBV4-1 and J is TRBJ2-3; 9 bases are a match to TRBD2. The CDR3 length is 14 residues. V was pared by 6 bases and J by 13 bases, with 14 bases of the junction left unmatched. Germline V gives CDR1 MGHRA, CDR2 YSYEKL. The DNA of the CDR3 is TGCGCCAGCAGAAGGGATAAGCGGGGGGCGCGGGAGTATTTT. Amino acids: CASRRDKRGAREYF.

The table lists this clone with a few counts. The V and J genes are TRBV28 and TRBJ2-5, with 7 bases matching TRBD2. This CDR3 comprises 21 residues. Germline assignment: CDR1 MDHEN and CDR2 SYDVKM. With 6 bases clipped from V and 4 bases from J, the junction kept 29 bases outside the gene matches. The CDR3 sequence is CASSHPTWDLGGAIGRETQYF. The CDR3 nucleotides are TGTGCCAGCAGCCACCCTACCTGGGATCTGGGAGGGGCGATAGGGCGAGAGACCCAGTACTTC.

The chain carries TRBV19 and TRBJ1-1; 7 bases match TRBD1. Germline-derived CDR1 and CDR2 are LNHDA and SQIVND (reference sequence). After removal of 4 bases from V and 0 bases from J, the junction contained 11 bases not matched to a gene. The CDR3 runs to 17 residues. The CDR3 here is CASSTSFGQVVNTEAFF. The DNA for the CDR3 is TGTGCCAGTAGTACTTCCTTCGGACAGGTGGTGAACACTGAAGCTTTCTTT.

The gene calls are TRBV14 and TRBJ1-4, with no clear D. V was clipped by 2 bases and J by 4 bases, with 14 bases between them. The CDR3 extends over 16 amino acids. CDR1 SGHDN and CDR2 FVKESK come from the germline V gene. CDR3 amino acids: CASSQISGRFNEKLFF. CDR3 sequence (DNA): TGTGCCAGCAGCCAAATCAGCGGGAGGTTTAATGAAAAACTGTTTTTT.

The chain combines TRBV9 with TRBJ2-7; 13 bases map to TRBD2. The germline CDR1 and CDR2 sequences are SGDLS and YYNGEE. With 3 bases clipped from V and 0 bases from J, the junction kept 0 bases outside the gene matches. The CDR3 spans 15 residues. Here the CDR3 DNA reads TGTGCCAGCAGCGGACTAGCGGGGGGCTCCTACGAGCAGTACTTC. Protein: CASSGLAGGSYEQYF.

For the CDR3, the DNA is TGTGCCAGCAGCTTAGGACTACGGAACAATGAGCAGTTCTTC. The encoded protein is CASSLGLRNNEQFF. This chain links TRBV7-2 with TRBJ2-1, with D tentatively TRBD2 (5 bases). In germline, CDR1 is SGHTA, CDR2 FQGNSA. The CDR3 totals 14 residues. V gave up 1 base and J gave up 5 bases, with 9 bases separating them.

The DNA of the CDR3 is TGTGCCAGCAGCTCCCACCCGGGGAGGGATGGTTCACCCCTCCACTTT. The encoded protein is CASSSHPGRDGSPLHF. The chain couples TRBV5-5 to TRBJ1-6; D not resolved. CDR1 and CDR2 from the germline V gene are SGHKS and YYEKEE (reference sequence). The CDR3 is 16 residues long. V was clipped by 3 bases and J by 9 bases, with 19 bases between them. Filled out from reference TRBV5-5 and TRBJ1-6, the complete variable domain reads DAGVTQSPTHLIKTRGQQVTLRCSPISGHKSVSWYQQVLGQGPQFIFQYYEKEERGRGNFPDRFSARQFPNYSSELNVNALLLGDSALYLCASSSHPGRDGSPLHFGNGTRLTVT.

The chain couples TRBV2 to TRBJ1-4, with TRBD1 matching 7 bases. There are 16 residues in the CDR3. The germline V gene has CDR1 SNHLY and CDR2 FYNNEI. V shed 5 bases, J shed 1 base, and the junction held 7 bases outside the gene matches. Here the CDR3 DNA reads TGTGCCAGCAGTACGCGACAGGGAGGAACTAATGAAAAACTGTTTTTT. Amino acids: CASSTRQGGTNEKLFF. The full variable domain, its missing parts supplied by reference TRBV2 and TRBJ1-4, is EPEVTQTPSHQVTQMGQEVILRCVPISNHLYFYWYRQILGQKVEFLVSFYNNEISEKSEIFDDQFSVERPDGSNFTLKIRSTKLEDSAMYFCASSTRQGGTNEKLFFGSGTQLSVL.

This clone appeared once. The chain carries TRBV5-1 and TRBJ2-1, with a tentative D call TRBD1 (5 bases). Germline CDR1 and CDR2: SGHRS and YFSETQ. The V gene lost 4 bases and the J gene lost 0 bases, with 11 bases spanning the gap. This CDR3 is built from 15 residues. CDR3 DNA: TGCGCCAGCAGCACTCAGGGAAGCTCCTACAATGAGCAGTTCTTC. Its protein product is CASSTQGSSYNEQFF.

The V gene is TRBV27, the J gene TRBJ2-7; weak D call: TRBD1 (5 bases). The CDR3 covers 14 residues. Germline assignment: CDR1 MNHEY and CDR2 SMNVEV (reference sequence). Trimming pared 2 bases from V and 1 base from J, leaving 9 bases between. CDR3 bases: TGTGCCAGCAGTTTAAGGGGCGCTTCCTACGAGCAGTACTTC. Its protein is CASSLRGASYEQYF.

This chain joins TRBV18 and TRBJ2-3; 9 bases align to TRBD1. Germline CDR1 reads KGHSH; CDR2 reads LQKENI. This CDR3 has 17 amino acids. The J segment lost 3 bases and the V segment lost 2 bases, leaving 9 bases of the junction unmatched. CDR3 loop: CASSPLDRGFVTDTQYF. CDR3 nucleotides: TGTGCCAGCTCACCATTAGACAGGGGGTTCGTGACAGATACGCAGTATTTT.

The chain joins TRBV29-1 to TRBJ2-1; 9 bases are a match to TRBD2. V lost 5 bases and J lost 7; bases outside the gene matches: 9. The CDR3 is made up of 14 amino acids. Per germline, CDR1 SQVTM and CDR2 ANQGSEA. Here the CDR3 reads CSVPAGGLPNEQFF. In DNA form, the CDR3 reads TGCAGCGTTCCAGCGGGAGGCCTTCCTAATGAGCAGTTCTTC.

V and J are TRBV19 and TRBJ2-3, with D possibly TRBD1 on 5 matching bases. The CDR3 sequence is 15 residues long. In germline, CDR1 is LNHDA, CDR2 SQIVND (reference sequence). V was trimmed by 5 bases and J by 0 bases, leaving 12 bases between them. The CDR3 DNA reads as TGTGCCAGTAGTCCCCCAAGGGGTAGCACAGATACGCAGTATTTT. Residues: CASSPPRGSTDTQYF.

The chain carries TRBV5-4 and TRBJ1-2, with D maybe TRBD1 (6 bases). V was trimmed by 0 bases and J by 8 bases, leaving 14 bases between them. The length of the CDR3 is 14 residues. CDR1 is SGHNT and CDR2 is YYREEE in the germline V gene (reference sequence). Here the CDR3 reads CASSLATGYGGYTF. The CDR3 DNA follows: TGTGCCAGCAGCTTGGCAACAGGGTATGGCGGCTACACCTTC.

This clone appeared a single time. V is TRBV19 and J is TRBJ2-2, with 8 bases that match TRBD1. CDR3 length: 15 residues. Germline CDR1 is LNHDA and CDR2 is SQIVND (reference sequence). The ends lost 3 bases at V and 5 bases at J; junction bases unmatched: 5. CDR3 sequence (DNA): TGTGCCAGTAGTATCCAGGGGGCAAGGACCGGGGAGCTGTTTTTT. This gives the protein CASSIQGARTGELFF.

The rearrangement links TRBV6-6 to TRBJ1-1; D is unclear. Trimming removed 2 bases from V and 4 bases from J, with 11 bases in between. Germline V gene data show CDR1 as MNHNY and CDR2 as SVGAGI (reference sequence). CDR3 length: 14 residues. For the CDR3, the DNA is TGTGCCAGCAGTTACGAGGGAGTAGGCACTGAAGCTTTCTTT. It encodes CASSYEGVGTEAFF.

The chain is built from TRBV4-2 and TRBJ1-4; 7 nucleotides agree with TRBD1. The V gene's germline CDR1 is LGHNA and CDR2 YNFKEQ. The CDR3 totals 14 residues. With 5 bases clipped from V and 4 bases from J, the junction kept 4 bases outside the gene matches. The CDR3 DNA sequence: TGTGCCAGCAGCTCGGGACAGATTAATGAAAAACTGTTTTTT. Translating gives CASSSGQINEKLFF.